This is a list of T cell receptor beta chains from one sample in a study of blood T cell repertoires in COVID-19. The table came from immunoSEQ multiplex PCR; TCRdb's copy has only in-frame clones and leaves some out. The sample holds around 380,000 clones, around 87% seen once. The sample taken for sequencing was PBMCs or T cells enriched from blood (not recorded which). These receptors were taken from a man aged 25 to 45 who had recovered from COVID-19. Each CDR3 is given with its conserved first and last residue. The order of the fields is V gene, J gene, CDR3 protein.

TRBV3-1/TRBV3-2	TRBJ1-2	CASSQGVDRVNYGYTF
TRBV3-1/TRBV3-2	TRBJ1-2	CASSPIVGRNRGGYTF
TRBV15	TRBJ1-6	CATSRKGNRGSSSPLHF
TRBV2	TRBJ1-3	CASIPGHTSGNTIYF
TRBV2	TRBJ1-6	CASSADYNSPLHF
TRBV6-2/TRBV6-3	TRBJ2-2	CASSYERGGLNGELFF
TRBV28	TRBJ2-7	CAAGTPYEQYF
TRBV7-9	TRBJ1-2	CASSLEQGAGYTF
TRBV10-2	TRBJ1-2	CASSLDSPYGYTF
TRBV7-9	TRBJ1-2	CASHGRGASAGYTF
TRBV6-2/TRBV6-3	TRBJ2-7	CASSLGQAAYEQYF
TRBV6-5	TRBJ2-7	CASSRQGVSYEQYF
TRBV30	TRBJ1-3	CAGTGGNGNTIYF
TRBV6-5	TRBJ1-2	CASSYPQGGYTF
TRBV30	TRBJ1-3	CAWSGPFSGNTIYF
TRBV5-1	TRBJ1-1	CASSYRGLNTEAFF
TRBV4-1	TRBJ2-7	CASSQEITYEQYF
TRBV19	TRBJ2-2	CASDRGGTGELFF
TRBV6-5	TRBJ1-2	CASSHGGGDYGYTF
TRBV6-5	TRBJ2-3	CASSYLGTSGGDTQYF
TRBV12-5	TRBJ1-5	CASGLATGTGYSNQPQHF
TRBV18	TRBJ1-6	CASSWDRPNSPLHF
TRBV27	TRBJ1-5	CASSPWTGGDQPQHF
TRBV6-5	TRBJ1-6	CASSNTVPGNSPLHF
TRBV25-1	TRBJ1-1	CASSAGATFF
TRBV30	TRBJ1-2	CAWSVLKGGGYGYTF
TRBV18	TRBJ2-1	CASSRAGGWNEQFF
TRBV2	TRBJ1-1	CASSEALGGQGLGEAFF
TRBV4-1	TRBJ2-7	CASSQGWDRGRYEQYF
TRBV12-3/TRBV12-4	TRBJ1-5	CASIQSVNQPQHF
TRBV2	TRBJ2-7	CATAGLAGYEQYF
TRBV5-1	TRBJ2-1	CASGSRPGTGSGNEQFF
TRBV7-9	TRBJ1-4	CASSSVPPQGRSEKLFF
TRBV6-1	TRBJ2-1	CASSEGSGGAYNEQFF